This is a list of T cell receptor beta chains from one sample in a study of shared clonotypes between healthy human individuals. Using immunoSEQ multiplex PCR, the repertoire was profiled, and TCRdb retains in-frame clones only, with some absent. The table includes hundreds of thousands of clones, around 96% detected once. The specimen sequenced was naive CD8+ T cells sorted from blood. These TCRs come from a woman aged 25 to 39 in good health. The conserved cysteine and the conserved F or W are not part of the CDR3 here. Fields, in order: J gene, V gene, CDR3 protein.

J gene: TRBJ2-1; V gene: TRBV5-6; CDR3 protein: ASSLEWTSRMDEQF
J gene: TRBJ2-7; V gene: TRBV28; CDR3 protein: ASWGPSETLPPGLAPYEQY
J gene: TRBJ1-1; V gene: TRBV28; CDR3 protein: ASSIQGASGEAF
J gene: TRBJ2-1; V gene: TRBV2; CDR3 protein: ASSEAQGPEQF
J gene: TRBJ2-7; V gene: TRBV28; CDR3 protein: ASSSLFAYDYEQY
J gene: TRBJ2-7; V gene: TRBV5-1; CDR3 protein: ASSLYQGVSYEQY
J gene: TRBJ1-1; V gene: TRBV10-1; CDR3 protein: ASSRDREYAEAF
J gene: TRBJ2-3; V gene: TRBV10-2; CDR3 protein: ASSATGTSGEEDTQY
J gene: TRBJ2-2; V gene: TRBV4-1; CDR3 protein: ASSESGSRTGELF
J gene: TRBJ2-5; V gene: TRBV11-2; CDR3 protein: ASSFDRDQETQY
J gene: TRBJ2-7; V gene: TRBV7-8; CDR3 protein: ASSFVRRGEAEQY
J gene: TRBJ2-7; V gene: TRBV9; CDR3 protein: ASSVGADPNYEQY
J gene: TRBJ2-3; V gene: TRBV7-6; CDR3 protein: ASSIGTSGTRTDTQY
J gene: TRBJ1-1; V gene: TRBV6-1; CDR3 protein: ASSEAYNMNTEAF
J gene: TRBJ1-5; V gene: TRBV7-9; CDR3 protein: ASSVGQYQPQH
J gene: TRBJ2-3; V gene: TRBV2; CDR3 protein: ASSEVATGILGSTDTQY
J gene: TRBJ2-5; V gene: TRBV28; CDR3 protein: ASSLGFEETQY
J gene: TRBJ2-2; V gene: TRBV4-1; CDR3 protein: ASSQTSGSPGELF
J gene: TRBJ2-3; V gene: TRBV9; CDR3 protein: ASSPRLAGGFTDTQY
J gene: TRBJ2-5; V gene: TRBV27; CDR3 protein: ASSRLAGVETQY